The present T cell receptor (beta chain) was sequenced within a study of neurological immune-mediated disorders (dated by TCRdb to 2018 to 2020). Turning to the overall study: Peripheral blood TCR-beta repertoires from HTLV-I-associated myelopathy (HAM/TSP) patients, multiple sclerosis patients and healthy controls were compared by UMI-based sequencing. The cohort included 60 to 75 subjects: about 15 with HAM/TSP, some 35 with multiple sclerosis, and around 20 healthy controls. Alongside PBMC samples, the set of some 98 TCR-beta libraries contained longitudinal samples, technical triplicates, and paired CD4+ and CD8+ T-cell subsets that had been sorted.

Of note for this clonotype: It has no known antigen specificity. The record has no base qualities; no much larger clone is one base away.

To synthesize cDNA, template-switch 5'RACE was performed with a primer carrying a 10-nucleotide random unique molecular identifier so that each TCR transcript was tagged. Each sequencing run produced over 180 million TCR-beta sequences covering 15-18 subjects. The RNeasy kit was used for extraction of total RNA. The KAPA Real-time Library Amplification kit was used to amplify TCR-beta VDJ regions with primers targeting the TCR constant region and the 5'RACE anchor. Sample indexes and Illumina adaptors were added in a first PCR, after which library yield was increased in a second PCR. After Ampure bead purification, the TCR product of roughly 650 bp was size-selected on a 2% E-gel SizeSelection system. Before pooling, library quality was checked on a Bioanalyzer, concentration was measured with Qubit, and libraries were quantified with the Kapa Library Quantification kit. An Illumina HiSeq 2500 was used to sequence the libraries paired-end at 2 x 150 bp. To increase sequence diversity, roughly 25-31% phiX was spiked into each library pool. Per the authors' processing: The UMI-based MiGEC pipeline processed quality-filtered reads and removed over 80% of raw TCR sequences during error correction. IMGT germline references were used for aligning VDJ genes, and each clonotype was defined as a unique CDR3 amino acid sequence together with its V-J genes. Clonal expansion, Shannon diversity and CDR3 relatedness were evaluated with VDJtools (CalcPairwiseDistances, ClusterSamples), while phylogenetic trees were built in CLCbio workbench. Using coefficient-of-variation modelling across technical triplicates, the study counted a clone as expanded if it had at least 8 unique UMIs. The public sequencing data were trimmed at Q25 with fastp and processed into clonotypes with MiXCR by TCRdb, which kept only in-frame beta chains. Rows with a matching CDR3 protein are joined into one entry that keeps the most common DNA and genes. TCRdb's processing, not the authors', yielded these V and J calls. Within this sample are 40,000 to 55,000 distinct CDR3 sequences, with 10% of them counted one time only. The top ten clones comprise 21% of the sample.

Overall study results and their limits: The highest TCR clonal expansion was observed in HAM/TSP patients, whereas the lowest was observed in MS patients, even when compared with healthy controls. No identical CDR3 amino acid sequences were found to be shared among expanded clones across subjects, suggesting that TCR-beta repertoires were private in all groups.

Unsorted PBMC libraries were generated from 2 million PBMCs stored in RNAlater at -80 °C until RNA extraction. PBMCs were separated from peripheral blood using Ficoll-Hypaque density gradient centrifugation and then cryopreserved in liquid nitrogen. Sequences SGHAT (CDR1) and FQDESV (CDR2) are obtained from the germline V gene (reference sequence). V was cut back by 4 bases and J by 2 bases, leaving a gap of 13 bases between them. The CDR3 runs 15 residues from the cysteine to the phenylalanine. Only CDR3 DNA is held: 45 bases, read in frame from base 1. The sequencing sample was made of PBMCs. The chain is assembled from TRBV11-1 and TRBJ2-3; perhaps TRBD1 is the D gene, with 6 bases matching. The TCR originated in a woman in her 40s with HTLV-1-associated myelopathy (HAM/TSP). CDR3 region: CASSSRTAFTDTQYF. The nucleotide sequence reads TGTGCCAGCAGCTCGCGGACAGCGTTCACAGATACGCAGTATTTT.